This T cell receptor (beta chain) was documented in a study of T cell clusters in autoimmune cytopenias. Each sample's input was roughly 270 ng genomic DNA, some 38,000 genome equivalents. Study-level points and caveats: Healthy donors had about 2.8-fold more exclusive TRB clusters than active autoimmune hepatitis patients. TRB repertoire shifts in secondary cytopenia and chronic lymphocytic leukemia mostly reflected lymphoma, not autoimmunity.

This CDR3 is 16 amino acids long. The germline V gene has CDR1 SGHTA and CDR2 FQGNSA. This clonotype is called medium-sized based on its frequency. The antigen remains undetermined. TRB was amplified by touch-down multiplex PCR, primer pools A and B combined. TCRdb re-called the multiplex PCR reads and catalogs CDR3 proteins one per entry, DNA excluded. The specimen's table records 3,000 to 3,500 distinct CDR3 sequences. The V and J genes are TRBV7-2 and TRBJ1-5; there is no DNA to check the TCRdb D call of TRBD1. Sequencing was carried out using peripheral blood. The sequence came from a human donor with an autoimmune cytopenia, with autoimmune hepatitis or in good health (not recorded which). This chain's CDR3 is CASSSHGQGRNQPQHF. Full variable domain (outside the CDR3, taken from reference TRBV7-2 and TRBJ1-5): GAGVSQSPSNKVTEKGKDVELRCDPISGHTALYWYRQSLGQGLEFLIYFQGNSAPDKSGLPSDRFSAERTGGSVSTLTIQRTQQEDSAVYLCASSSHGQGRNQPQHFGDGTRLSIL.